This TCR beta chain was recorded in a study of OX40 agonist ivuxolimab in advanced cancers. Background on the study: The group had a mean age of 60 years, ranged from about 23 to 85, and was 82.7% male. Among those treated, three patients had partial responses, one with hepatocellular carcinoma and two with cutaneous melanoma. Study-level points and caveats: Certain nonresponders additionally had low normalized T-cell clonal expansion.

In regard to this clone: Antigen unknown.

Sequencing was performed with immunoSEQ multiplex PCR; in TCRdb, only in-frame clones are kept and a portion is missing. The sample contains approximately 64,000 clones, roughly 90% of which appear only once. Trimming stripped 4 bases from V and 6 bases from J, with 12 bases between. The CDR3 totals 13 residues. Germline V gives CDR1 SGHKS, CDR2 YYEKEE (reference sequence). This chain uses TRBV5-5 with TRBJ2-3; D tentatively fits TRBD1 or TRBD2 (5 bases each). This specimen consisted of CD4+ or CD8+ T cells sorted from blood, obtained in a trial of the OX40 agonist ivuxolimab. The receptor was derived from an adult with an advanced solid tumor such as melanoma, head and neck, liver or kidney cancer. CDR3 loop: CASSDPGTDTQYF. In DNA form, the CDR3 reads TGTGCCAGCAGCGACCCAGGGACGGATACGCAGTATTTT.